These 18 T cell receptor beta chains originate from one sample sequenced in a study of CD8 T cells in ankylosing spondylitis (TCRdb year 2017). Study-wide conclusions, independent of this receptor: Blood from ankylosing spondylitis patients appeared to be characterized by a TCR beta motif composed of eight highly homologous amino acid variants.

Receptors were amplified or captured by 5' RACE. TCRdb shows the sequencer as Illumina HiSeq 2500. The public reads were reprocessed in TCRdb via fastp at Q25 and MiXCR, keeping in-frame beta chains. For every CDR3 protein sequence, its rows merge into one entry that carries the most common genes and DNA. The sample table holds a few hundred thousand distinct CDR3 sequences, of which about a fifth were seen once. The ten largest clones represent about 16% of the sample. The antigens of these receptors remain unknown. The sample was blood, either unsorted or a sorted T cell fraction (not recorded which). The receptors derive from a male donor with ankylosing spondylitis.

The chain employs TRBV5-8 and TRBJ1-1; a weak D match, TRBD1 (6 bases). CDR3 length equals 13 residues. V was pared by 7 bases and J by 6 bases, with 16 bases between. CDR1 is SGHTS and CDR2 is YDEGEE in the germline V gene. CDR3 amino acids: CASRPRGGAEAFF. CDR3 nucleotide sequence: TGTGCCAGCCGACCAAGGGGGGGGGCTGAAGCTTTCTTT.

The rearrangement links TRBV29-1 to TRBJ1-1; D unresolved. Germline V gene sequence: CDR1 SQVTM, CDR2 ANQGSEA. The length of the CDR3 is 11 residues. V was shortened by 5 bases and J by 2 bases, with 6 bases between the two germline ends. The CDR3 coding sequence is TGCAGCGTTCAGCCCAACACTGAAGCTTTCTTT. It specifies CSVQPNTEAFF.

The V gene is TRBV18, the J gene TRBJ1-1; D is uncertain. V lost 3 bases to trimming and J lost 4 bases, with 15 bases between them. CDR3 length: 15 amino acids. Per the germline V gene, CDR1 is KGHSH and CDR2 is LQKENI. CDR3 DNA sequence: TGTGCCAGCTCACCTCCCCCAGTTAGCGGCACTGAAGCTTTCTTT. It encodes CASSPPPVSGTEAFF. Based on the CDR3 plus reference TRBV18 and TRBJ1-1, the full variable domain is NAGVMQNPRHLVRRRGQEARLRCSPMKGHSHVYWYRQLPEEGLKFMVYLQKENIIDESGMPKERFSAEFPKEGPSILRIQQVVRGDSAAYFCASSPPPVSGTEAFFGQGTRLTVV.

The chain uses TRBV29-1 and TRBJ1-1; 10 nucleotides match TRBD1. The CDR3 runs to 13 residues. CDR1 and CDR2 (germline): SQVTM, ANQGSEA. Unmatched junction bases numbered 5, after V lost 7 bases and J lost 3 bases. The CDR3 DNA reads TGCAGCGCAAAGACAGGGGGCGACACTGAAGCTTTCTTT. It specifies CSAKTGGDTEAFF.

The J gene is TRBJ2-1, the V gene TRBV9; a possible D gene is TRBD1 (6 bases). The germline CDR1 and CDR2 sequences are SGDLS and YYNGEE. The CDR3 sequence is 14 residues long. V lost 1 base and J 5 bases, leaving 10 bases between the germline ends. CDR3 residues: CASSVLAGDNEQFF. CDR3 nucleotides: TGTGCCAGCAGCGTATTGGCAGGGGACAATGAGCAGTTCTTC. Complete variable domain (other parts from reference TRBV9 and TRBJ2-1): DSGVTQTPKHLITATGQRVTLRCSPRSGDLSVYWYQQSLDQGLQFLIQYYNGEERAKGNILERFSAQQFPDLHSELNLSSLELGDSALYFCASSVLAGDNEQFFGPGTRLTVL.

Here the CDR3 reads CASSVGSPTEAFF. The CDR3 DNA is TGTGCCAGCAGCGTTGGGTCTCCCACTGAAGCTTTCTTT. V gene TRBV7-9 combines with J gene TRBJ1-1; unclear D gene. V dropped 5 bases and J dropped 4 bases, with 11 bases sitting between them. CDR1 is SEHNR and CDR2 is FQNEAQ in the germline V gene (reference sequence). The CDR3 is 13 residues long.

This clonotype was counted between two and nine times. The chain combines TRBV20-1 with TRBJ2-1; 14 nucleotides align to TRBD2. This CDR3 has 19 residues. V trimming: 0 bases; J trimming: 3 bases; junction bases outside the gene matches: 10. CDR1 DFQATT and CDR2 SNEGSKA come from the germline V gene (reference sequence). CDR3 bases: TGCAGTGCTAGAGACGAGACTAGCGGGAGGGCCTTTCTCTACAATGAGCAGTTCTTC. Its translation: CSARDETSGRAFLYNEQFF.

The rearrangement uses TRBV4-1 and TRBJ2-7; 10 nucleotides agree with TRBD2. V lost 4 bases, J lost 2 bases, and 14 bases stayed unmatched. The CDR3 is 18 amino acids. Germline V gene lookup returns CDR1 MGHRA and CDR2 YSYEKL. The CDR3 reads CASSLEASGLAETYEQYF. The CDR3 nucleotides read TGCGCCAGCAGCCTCGAAGCGTCAGGACTAGCGGAGACCTACGAGCAGTACTTC.

There are a few counts of this clonotype. The genes are TRBV28 and TRBJ2-7; maybe TRBD2 (6 bases). The CDR3 runs 15 residues. The V end lost 1 base, the J end lost 2 bases, and 12 bases lay between the germline ends. Germline loops: CDR1 MDHEN, CDR2 SYDVKM. The CDR3 is CASSLSGTRAYEQYF. CDR3 nucleotides: TGTGCCAGCAGTTTATCAGGGACTCGGGCCTACGAGCAGTACTTC.

The chain uses TRBV28 and TRBJ1-2; possibly TRBD1 for D (5 bases). Trimming removed 6 bases from V and 7 bases from J, with 15 bases in between. Germline CDR1 reads MDHEN; CDR2 reads SYDVKM. This CDR3 comprises 13 residues. The CDR3 sequence: CASRPGPGGGYTF. DNA of the CDR3: TGTGCCAGCAGGCCGGGTCCCGGGGGTGGCTACACCTTC.

J is TRBJ2-7 and V is TRBV25-1, with a tentative D call TRBD2 (6 bases). With 8 bases removed from V and 5 bases from J, the gap between germline ends came to 16 bases. The CDR3 has 13 residues. The germline gives CDR1 MGHDK, CDR2 SYGVNS. The chain's CDR3 is CASRLGGVNEQYF. The DNA of the CDR3 is TGTGCCAGCCGACTAGGAGGTGTGAACGAGCAGTACTTC.

There are a few counts of this clonotype. The chain uses TRBV7-9 and TRBJ2-2; D possibly corresponds to TRBD2 (6 bases). Trimming stripped 7 bases from V and 9 bases from J, with 15 bases between. Germline assignment: CDR1 SEHNR and CDR2 FQNEAQ (reference sequence). This CDR3 comprises 13 residues. The CDR3: CASIPLASWELFF. The CDR3 DNA follows: TGTGCCAGCATCCCACTAGCTTCTTGGGAGCTGTTTTTT. The variable domain in full, completed from reference TRBV7-9 and TRBJ2-2, reads DTGVSQNPRHKITKRGQNVTFRCDPISEHNRLYWYRQTLGQGPEFLTYFQNEAQLEKSRLLSDRFSAERPKGSFSTLEIQRTEQGDSAMYLCASIPLASWELFFGEGSRLTVL.

This clonotype was counted a few times. This chain connects TRBV12-3 or TRBV12-4 to TRBJ2-3; 10 bases fit TRBD2. With V trimmed by 4 bases and J by 6 bases, 7 bases remained unmatched. The CDR3 has 15 amino acids. For the CDR3, the DNA is TGTGCCAGCAGTTGGCTAGCGGGAGTTGGGGATACGCAGTATTTT. Amino acid sequence: CASSWLAGVGDTQYF.

A few counts support this clonotype. The CDR3 DNA follows: TGCAGTGCTAACCCGGGATCAGAGGCCACAGATACGCAGTATTTT. Its protein product is CSANPGSEATDTQYF. The rearrangement links TRBV20-1 to TRBJ2-3, with D perhaps matching TRBD2 (5 bases). Germline V gene data show CDR1 as DFQATT and CDR2 as SNEGSKA (reference sequence). The CDR3 totals 15 residues. Between the trimmed V and J ends, which lost 4 bases and 2 bases, there was a span of 16 bases.

The rearrangement joins TRBV7-2 to TRBJ2-5; D remains unclear. Germline V gene sequence: CDR1 SGHTA, CDR2 FQGNSA. The germline V and J ends were trimmed by 5 bases and 1 base, with 8 bases remaining between them. The CDR3 is 13 amino acids. CDR3 nucleotides: TGTGCCAGCAGCATGGAACTCCAAGAGACCCAGTACTTC. This sequence encodes CASSMELQETQYF.

The V call is TRBV11-2, the J call TRBJ2-1; 10 nucleotides align to TRBD1. Germline V CDR1 and CDR2: SGHAT, FQNNGV. The CDR3 length is 16 residues. V lost 5 bases to trimming and J lost 8 bases; unmatched junction nucleotides: 12. The CDR3 DNA reads as TGTGCCAGCAGCCCCAGTCGGGACAGGGGTTTGGATGAGCAGTTCTTC. Amino acid sequence: CASSPSRDRGLDEQFF.

The genes are TRBV9 and TRBJ2-2; D is unclear. Looked up from germline, CDR1 is SGDLS and CDR2 is YYNGEE. Trimming removed 0 bases at V and 1 base at J, with 7 bases between. This CDR3 is 15 amino acids long. DNA for the CDR3: TGTGCCAGCAGCGTAGACCCCGAGAACACCGGGGAGCTGTTTTTT. The encoded protein is CASSVDPENTGELFF.

The chain recombines TRBV2 with TRBJ1-1; 7 bases are a match to TRBD1. Germline values: CDR1 SNHLY, CDR2 FYNNEI. Trimming removed 7 bases from V and 4 bases from J; junction bases left unmatched: 9. The CDR3 is made up of 14 amino acids. The chain's CDR3 is CASKSAGGSTEAFF. CDR3 nucleotides: TGTGCCAGCAAATCGGCAGGGGGAAGCACTGAAGCTTTCTTT.